This T cell receptor beta chain was profiled in a study of CXCR3-negative and CXCR3-positive naive CD8 T cells. The wider study: With about 1.5 +/- 0.3 million reads per library, the TRB reads numbered around 150 million in total. General observations from the study: CXCR3-positive naive cells had more hydrophobic TRB CDR3s than CXCR3-negative naive cells.

The CDR3 extends over 15 amino acids. The germline V gene has CDR1 MDHEN and CDR2 SYDVKM. Naive CD8+ T cells showed CD45RO-CCR7+CD27+CD95-. Of note for this clonotype: Its target is unknown.

UMI-labeled TRB cDNA libraries were prepared by 5' RACE. TCRdb reprocessed the 5' RACE reads; each CDR3 protein has one entry and no DNA is given. The sample data list 55,000 to 65,000 distinct CDR3 sequences. The sample comprised naive CXCR3+ CD8+ T cells from blood. Subset: CD45RO-CCR7+CD27+CD95- naive CD8+ T cells expressing CXCR3 (TNR3+). The chain combines TRBV28 with TRBJ2-2; the TRBD1 assignment by TCRdb is unverifiable without DNA. This TCR derives from a human donor in good health. Some clones in this sample may be carry-over from other donors' samples. CDR3 loop: CASSLRGASPGELFF.